This TCR beta chain was sequenced in a study of blood T cell repertoires in COVID-19. At the level of the study: Whether acute or convalescent, the COVID-19 samples came from the United States, Italy and Spain. The cDNA or gDNA used as material had been derived from T cells, B-cell-depleted T cells, or PBMCs.

Germline V gene sequence: CDR1 LNHDA, CDR2 SQIVND (reference sequence). The CDR3 is 16 amino acids. After removal of 4 bases from V and 2 bases from J, the junction contained 9 bases not matched to a gene. Original methodology: Cell counts per sample came from amplifying reference gene primers. Data came from immunoSEQ multiplex PCR; TCRdb stores just in-frame clones and leaves some out. D and trimming come from the DNA, and the V and J calls and clone size come from that table. Among roughly 100,000 clones listed, 91% were seen once. This receptor was obtained from a human donor in a cohort sampled during active COVID-19. Sequences were obtained from peripheral blood. The rearrangement joins TRBV19 to TRBJ2-3; TRBD2 aligns across 7 bases. CDR3: CASSTLLAPNTDTQYF. The CDR3 bases are TGTGCCAGTAGTACCCTACTAGCGCCAAACACAGATACGCAGTATTTT.